Listed here are 16 T cell receptor beta chains from one sample, sequenced in a study of graft-versus-host responses after intestinal transplantation. Some clones are missing from TCRdb's copy, which holds only in-frame ones; the method was immunoSEQ multiplex PCR. Of about 88,000 clones listed, around nine tenths are singletons. The antigens of these receptors remain unknown. The specimen comprised unstimulated CD4+ T cells sorted from spleen or lymph node cells, sampled before intestinal transplant. The receptors were gathered from a human donor who received an intestinal transplant.

V and J are TRBV28 and TRBJ2-5; D ambiguous. With the DNA end fitting TRBJ2-7 better, the J assignment may be wrong. The CDR3 runs 12 residues. Germline CDR1 MDHEN, CDR2 SYDVKM. CDR3 amino acids: CASGERIYEQYF. CDR3 bases: TGTGCCAGCGGGGAACGGATCTACGAGCAGTACTTC.

The rearrangement links TRBV7-2 to TRBJ2-7; D is perhaps TRBD1 or TRBD2 (5 bases each). Trimming shortened V by 5 bases and J by 2 bases, and 16 bases separated the two germline ends. The CDR3 totals 15 residues. CDR1 and CDR2 from the germline V gene are SGHTA and FQGNSA. This CDR3 reads CASSVPGRSTYEQYF. DNA of the CDR3: TGTGCCAGCAGCGTACCGGGACGGAGCACCTACGAGCAGTACTTC.

The CDR3 region is CAIRKNTEAFF. DNA for the CDR3: TGTGCCATCCGGAAGAACACTGAAGCTTTCTTT. V usage is TRBV10-3 and J usage is TRBJ1-1; unclear D gene. The V gene lost 8 bases and the J gene lost 1 base, with 5 bases spanning the gap. The CDR3 runs to 11 residues. The germline gives CDR1 ENHRY, CDR2 SYGVKD.

This chain connects TRBV27 to TRBJ2-7, with 9 bases aligning to TRBD1. Germline assignment: CDR1 MNHEY and CDR2 SMNVEV (reference sequence). The CDR3 is 17 residues long. The ends lost 2 bases at V and 5 bases at J; junction bases unmatched: 13. CDR3 amino acids: CASSLLNSPGQGDEQYF. CDR3 sequence (DNA): TGTGCCAGCAGTTTACTTAACTCTCCGGGACAGGGAGACGAGCAGTACTTC.

The chain carries TRBV5-5 and TRBJ2-7; 8 nucleotides align to TRBD2. CDR1 is SGHKS and CDR2 is YYEKEE in the germline V gene (reference sequence). J gave up 7 bases and V 4 bases, and 7 bases lay outside the gene matches. This CDR3 has 13 amino acids. The CDR3 here is CASSLLTSDEQYF. The CDR3 DNA is TGTGCCAGCAGCCTCCTGACTAGCGATGAGCAGTACTTC.

V and J are TRBV28 and TRBJ2-7, with D uncertain. V lost 3 bases and J lost 7, with 7 bases in between. Germline V gene data show CDR1 as MDHEN and CDR2 as SYDVKM. The CDR3 runs 11 residues. The CDR3 coding sequence is TGTGCCAGCAGTTTCTCACAAGAGCAGTACTTC. Translated, it gives CASSFSQEQYF.

The rearrangement links TRBV14 to TRBJ2-7, with D possibly called TRBD1 or TRBD2 (5 bases each). V lost 1 base, J lost 0 bases, and 13 bases lay in between. There are 16 residues in the CDR3. CDR1 and CDR2 from the germline V gene are SGHDN and FVKESK. CDR3: CASSQGDVLLSYEQYF. The CDR3 nucleotides are TGTGCCAGCAGCCAAGGGGACGTTTTACTCTCCTACGAGCAGTACTTC. Using reference TRBV14 and TRBJ2-7 for the parts outside the CDR3, the full variable domain is EAGVTQFPSHSVIEKGQTVTLRCDPISGHDNLYWYRRVMGKEIKFLLHFVKESKQDESGMPNNRFLAERTGGTYSTLKVQPAELEDSGVYFCASSQGDVLLSYEQYFGPGTRLTVT.

The chain links TRBV5-6 to TRBJ2-4; D gene ambiguous. Germline values: CDR1 SGHDT, CDR2 YYEEEE. The germline V and J ends were trimmed by 4 bases and 4 bases, with 3 bases remaining between them. The length of the CDR3 is 11 residues. As DNA, the CDR3 is TGTGCCAGCAGCGGAAAAAACATTCAGTACTTC. The encoded protein is CASSGKNIQYF.

The chain carries TRBV19 and TRBJ1-2, with no clear D. This CDR3 region has 14 residues. V was cut by 4 bases and J by 0 bases, with 9 bases left in between. The V gene's germline CDR1 is LNHDA and CDR2 SQIVND (reference sequence). DNA for the CDR3: TGTGCCAGTAGTAGAGGAAACACTAACTATGGCTACACCTTC. Translating gives CASSRGNTNYGYTF.

The DNA of the CDR3 is TGTGCCAGCTCACCCTACGGCCGCAGTCTATTCTCTGGGGCCAACGTCCTGACTTTC. The encoded protein is CASSPYGRSLFSGANVLTF. The gene calls are TRBV18 and TRBJ2-6; unclear D gene. Germline CDR1 is KGHSH and CDR2 is LQKENI. The CDR3 is made up of 19 amino acids. With 3 bases removed from V and 0 bases from J, the gap between germline ends came to 18 bases.

The V gene is TRBV18, the J gene TRBJ2-3; 7 positions match TRBD1. The CDR3 has 18 amino acids. V lost 0 bases, J lost 6 bases, and 15 bases stayed unmatched. The germline CDR1 and CDR2 sequences are KGHSH and LQKENI. Here the CDR3 DNA reads TGTGCCAGCTCACCACCTGACAGGGTGGGACCCCCGTGGGATACGCAGTATTTT. Amino acids: CASSPPDRVGPPWDTQYF.

The CDR3 nucleotides read TGTGCCAGCAGTTACTCGATCCGAACCAACACTGAAGCTTTCTTT. It codes for CASSYSIRTNTEAFF. This chain joins TRBV6-6 and TRBJ1-1; D uncertain. V was shortened by 0 bases and J by 2 bases, with 10 bases between the two germline ends. The CDR3 totals 15 residues. Per the germline V gene, CDR1 is MNHNY and CDR2 is SVGAGI (reference sequence).

This clone was seen only once. The chain links TRBV6-5 to TRBJ1-1; no firm D call. Trimming pared 5 bases from V and 0 bases from J, leaving 10 bases between. Germline values: CDR1 MNHEY, CDR2 SVGAGI. The length of the CDR3 is 14 residues. CDR3 nucleotides: TGTGCCAGCAGTAAAATTGGGCTGAACACTGAAGCTTTCTTT. This translates into CASSKIGLNTEAFF.

The rearrangement links TRBV30 to TRBJ2-5; possible D gene TRBD1, 5 bases. Germline V gene sequence: CDR1 GTSNPN, CDR2 SVGIG (reference sequence). The CDR3 totals 12 residues. With 8 bases removed from V and 0 bases from J, the gap between germline ends came to 10 bases. The CDR3 region is CARQKNQETQYF. CDR3 bases: TGTGCCCGACAGAAAAACCAAGAGACCCAGTACTTC.

For the CDR3, the DNA is TGTGCCAGCAGTTACTCCGGACAGGGGTCTGAAGCTTTCTTT. Translating it yields CASSYSGQGSEAFF. The rearrangement uses TRBV6-5 and TRBJ1-1, with 9 bases aligning to TRBD1. The CDR3 consists of 14 residues. CDR1 is MNHEY and CDR2 is SVGAGI in the germline V gene. The V segment lost 0 bases and the J segment 6 bases; nucleotides outside the gene matches: 2.

The V and J genes are TRBV6-1 and TRBJ2-4, with D perhaps matching TRBD1 (7 bases). In germline, CDR1 is MNHNS, CDR2 SASEGT. V lost 2 bases and J 3 bases, leaving 20 bases between the germline ends. This CDR3 is 18 amino acids long. The CDR3 sequence is CASSETPTGEAGKNIQYF. Written as DNA, the CDR3 is TGTGCCAGCAGTGAAACTCCAACAGGGGAAGCGGGCAAAAACATTCAGTACTTC.